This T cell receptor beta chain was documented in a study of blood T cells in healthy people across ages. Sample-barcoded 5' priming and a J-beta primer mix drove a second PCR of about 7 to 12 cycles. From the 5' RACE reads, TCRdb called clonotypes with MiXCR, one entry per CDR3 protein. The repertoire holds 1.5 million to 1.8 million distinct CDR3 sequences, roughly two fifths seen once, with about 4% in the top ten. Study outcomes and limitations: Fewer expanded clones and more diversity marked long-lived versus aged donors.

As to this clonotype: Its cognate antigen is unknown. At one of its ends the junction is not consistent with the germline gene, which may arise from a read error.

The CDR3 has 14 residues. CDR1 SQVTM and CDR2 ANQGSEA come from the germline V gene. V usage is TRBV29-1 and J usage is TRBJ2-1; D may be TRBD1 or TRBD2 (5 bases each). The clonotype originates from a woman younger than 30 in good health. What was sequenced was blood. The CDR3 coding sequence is TGCAGCGTCATAGACACGGGGCTTTACAGTGAGCAGTTCTTC. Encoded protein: CSVIDTGLYSEQFF.